This T cell receptor (beta chain) was documented in a study of Graves' ophthalmopathy and Graves' hyperthyroidism (dated by TCRdb to about 2018). A note on the overall study: Peripheral blood samples were taken at the time of initial diagnosis, before any treatment was given. In total, some 130 blood samples were TCR-sequenced: around 42 ophthalmopathy, approximately 80 hyperthyroidism and approximately 17 hyperthyroidism-to-ophthalmopathy patients. To explore V-J signatures that separate ophthalmopathy from hyperthyroidism, a discovery set of more than 95 patients was enrolled, consisting of 40 to 45 with ophthalmopathy and 55 to 65 with stable hyperthyroidism. Following sampling, methimazole starting at 30 mg daily was administered to hyperthyroidism patients, and high-dose intravenous methylprednisolone was administered to ophthalmopathy patients. An independent validation cohort was composed of approximately 18 hyperthyroidism patients and about 16 patients who later progressed from hyperthyroidism to ophthalmopathy. In roughly six hyperthyroidism patients, T-cell repertoires of thyroid tissue and blood were compared. The study used TCR beta repertoire signatures to distinguish Graves' ophthalmopathy from Graves' hyperthyroidism and to predict progression to ophthalmopathy.

Beyond this particular receptor, the publication reports: In validation, the model predicted ophthalmopathy progression with about 71% sensitivity and around 72% specificity; some twelve predicted patients were CT-confirmed with GO in a median of roughly 6.8 months. Among expanded thyroid clonotypes with frequency above 0.001, most also showed up in blood, which suggests that blood repertoires may reflect the thyroid immune response. No statistical method was used to set the sample size in advance, and the investigators knew which group each participant was assigned to. Ophthalmopathy was separated from stable hyperthyroidism by the 13-signature model with 87.88% sensitivity and 81.08% specificity in cross-validation and with 80%/75% in the test set.

As regards this clonotype: It lacks a known antigen. A read error may explain this, as a much larger clone is one base away.

The ophthalmopathy patients had moderately to severely active disease, with a Clinical Activity Score of 3 or higher, a NOSPECS grade of 4 or higher, and a disease duration of less than 3 months. Patients with other autoimmune diseases, uncontrolled infections, pregnancy or lactation were excluded from the study. Clinical symptoms, serum thyroxine, TRAb, thyroid ultrasound and orbital computed tomography were used for diagnosis. PBMCs were isolated from about 9 ml of fresh peripheral blood by Ficoll-Paque density gradient centrifugation. Total RNA was extracted with Trizol reagent and quality-checked on an Agilent 2100 Bioanalyzer. CDR1 and CDR2 are read off the germline V gene as SGHVS and FQNEAQ. Taken from cysteine to phenylalanine, the CDR3 has 17 residues. Only the CDR3 part of the read is kept: 51 bases, read in frame from the first base. Trimming costs V 2 bases and J 7 bases, and their ends lie 20 bases apart.

For repertoire sequencing, TCR beta CDR3 regions were amplified from RNA transcripts. The first round was an RT-PCR using HTBI primers with the Qiagen OneStep RT-PCR kit, and this first round was followed by a second-round multiplex PCR, then size selection and purification. Libraries were sequenced on an Illumina HiSeq2000 using paired-end 100 bp reads. Turning to the authors' computational methods: SOAPnuke was used for read processing, and reads with adapters, uncalled bases, a mean Phred below 15, or no exact constant-primer or identifier match were discarded. COPE v1.2.5 was used to merge high-quality paired reads. Unique nucleotide sequences were defined as clonotypes and aligned to IMGT TRB V, D and J references using MiTCR v1.1. Analysis was restricted to V-J combinations with a frequency above 0.0001, which covered 98% to 99.2% of repertoires. A TCR clonal expansion and chaos score per V-J combination was defined as the ratio of F50 clonal expansion to chaos observed in the TCRdist matrix. Features were reduced by Welch's t-statistics and random forest to about a dozen V-J combinations, which fed a naive Bayes classifier. The Morisita-Horn index was used to measure how similar the thyroid and blood repertoires were. The public reads were quality trimmed at Q25 with fastp and then assembled into clones with MiXCR by TCRdb, keeping productive beta chains. Rows merge per CDR3 protein into single entries with the most common DNA and genes. The V and J calls were not made by the authors but by TCRdb's processing. The sample table holds 650,000 to 800,000 distinct CDR3 sequences, of which more than 40% were seen once. Clones ranked in the top ten supply 2.5% to 3.5% of the sample.

The sequencing input was peripheral blood. The chain was built from TRBV7-8 and TRBJ1-4; the D gene assignment is ambiguous. This TCR derives from an adult man with Graves' ophthalmopathy. The CDR3 corresponds to CASSLIGRKSRSEKLFF. The DNA reads as follows: TGTGCCAGCAGCTTAATCGGGCGGAAAAGCAGAAGTGAAAAACTGTTTTTT.